This TCR beta chain was captured in a study of T-cell reconstitution after alpha-beta-depleted transplantation in children. Per germline, CDR1 MNHNS and CDR2 SASEGT. With 10 bases clipped from V and 2 bases from J, the junction kept 13 bases outside the gene matches. The CDR3 is 15 amino acids. The TCRbeta library was prepared with unique molecular identifiers. TCRdb independently ran MiXCR on the PCR reads; one entry per CDR3 protein. The sample lists more than 550,000 distinct CDR3 sequences, about 10% occurring once. The starting material was PBMCs from the stem cell graft donor, obtained from the stem cell graft. This chain uses TRBV6-1 with TRBJ2-7; 8 positions agree with TRBD1. The TCR originated in a human donor who donated a stem cell graft to a child with acute myeloid leukemia. Here the CDR3 reads CATSPTTGAAYEQYF. The CDR3 DNA follows: TGTGCCACCTCACCCACGACAGGGGCGGCCTACGAGCAGTACTTC.